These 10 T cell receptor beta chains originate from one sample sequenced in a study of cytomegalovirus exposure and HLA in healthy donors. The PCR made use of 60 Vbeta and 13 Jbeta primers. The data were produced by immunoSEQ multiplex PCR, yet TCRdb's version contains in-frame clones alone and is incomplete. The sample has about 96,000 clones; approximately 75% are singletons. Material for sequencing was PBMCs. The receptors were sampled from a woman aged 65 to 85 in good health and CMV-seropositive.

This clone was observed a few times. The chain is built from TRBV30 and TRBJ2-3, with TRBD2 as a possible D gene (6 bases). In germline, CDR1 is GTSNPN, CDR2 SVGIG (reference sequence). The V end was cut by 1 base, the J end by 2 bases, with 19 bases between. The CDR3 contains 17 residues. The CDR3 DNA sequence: TGTGCCTGGAGTGGGGGGGAAGGTCGGGACCTCACAGATACGCAGTATTTT. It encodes CAWSGGEGRDLTDTQYF.

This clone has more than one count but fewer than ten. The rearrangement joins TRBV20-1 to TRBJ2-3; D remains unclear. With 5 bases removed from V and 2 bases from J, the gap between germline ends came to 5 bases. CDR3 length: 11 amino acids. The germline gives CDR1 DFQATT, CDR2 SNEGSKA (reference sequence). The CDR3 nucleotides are TGCAGTGCTTTTAACACAGATACGCAGTATTTT. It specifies CSAFNTDTQYF.

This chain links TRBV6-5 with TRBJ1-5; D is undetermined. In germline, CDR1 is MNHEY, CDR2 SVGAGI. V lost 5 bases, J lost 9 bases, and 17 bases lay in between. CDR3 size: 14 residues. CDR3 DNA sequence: TGTGCCAGCAGTGAGGCAGTTGGCATGTTGCCCCAGCATTTT. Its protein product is CASSEAVGMLPQHF.

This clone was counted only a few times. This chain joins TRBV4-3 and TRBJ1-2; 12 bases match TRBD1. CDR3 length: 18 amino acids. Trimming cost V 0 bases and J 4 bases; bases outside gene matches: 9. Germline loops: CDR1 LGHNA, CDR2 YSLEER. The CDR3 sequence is CASSQEGGQGAGGYGYTF. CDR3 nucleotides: TGCGCCAGCAGCCAAGAAGGGGGACAGGGGGCAGGCGGCTATGGCTACACCTTC.

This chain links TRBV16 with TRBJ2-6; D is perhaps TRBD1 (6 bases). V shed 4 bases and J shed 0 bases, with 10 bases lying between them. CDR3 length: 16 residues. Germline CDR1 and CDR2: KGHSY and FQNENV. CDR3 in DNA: TGTGCCAGCAGCCGACTGGACAGCTCTGGGGCCAACGTCCTGACTTTC. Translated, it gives CASSRLDSSGANVLTF.

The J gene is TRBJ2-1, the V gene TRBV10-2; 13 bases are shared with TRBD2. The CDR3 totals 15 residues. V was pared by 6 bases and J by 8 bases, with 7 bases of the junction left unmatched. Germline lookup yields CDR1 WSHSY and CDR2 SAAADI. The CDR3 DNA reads TGCGCCAGCAGCGGACTAGCGGGAGCCATCTATGAGCAGTTCTTC. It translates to CASSGLAGAIYEQFF.

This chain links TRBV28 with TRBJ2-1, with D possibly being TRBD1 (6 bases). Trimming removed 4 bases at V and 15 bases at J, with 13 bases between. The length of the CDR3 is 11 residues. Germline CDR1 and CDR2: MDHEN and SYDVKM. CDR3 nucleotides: TGTGCCAGCAGTTCCGGGACACAGCGGTTCTTC. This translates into CASSSGTQRFF. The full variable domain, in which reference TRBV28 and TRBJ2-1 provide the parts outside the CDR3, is DVKVTQSSRYLVKRTGEKVFLECVQDMDHENMFWYRQDPGLGLRLIYFSYDVKMKEKGDIPEGYSVSREKKERFSLILESASTNQTSMYLCASSSGTQRFFGPGTRLTVL.

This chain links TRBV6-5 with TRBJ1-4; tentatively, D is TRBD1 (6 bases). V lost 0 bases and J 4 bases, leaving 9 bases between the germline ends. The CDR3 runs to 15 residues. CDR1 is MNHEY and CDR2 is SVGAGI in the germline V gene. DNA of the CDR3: TGTGCCAGCAGTTACTCGGGACATCTTAATGAAAAACTGTTTTTT. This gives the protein CASSYSGHLNEKLFF.

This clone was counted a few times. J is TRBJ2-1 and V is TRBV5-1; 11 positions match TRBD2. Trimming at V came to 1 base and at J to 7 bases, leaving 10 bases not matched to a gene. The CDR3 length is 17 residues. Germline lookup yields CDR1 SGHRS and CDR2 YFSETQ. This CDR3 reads CASSLPALAGGSNEQFF. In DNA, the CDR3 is TGCGCCAGCAGCTTGCCGGCCCTAGCGGGAGGTTCAAATGAGCAGTTCTTC.

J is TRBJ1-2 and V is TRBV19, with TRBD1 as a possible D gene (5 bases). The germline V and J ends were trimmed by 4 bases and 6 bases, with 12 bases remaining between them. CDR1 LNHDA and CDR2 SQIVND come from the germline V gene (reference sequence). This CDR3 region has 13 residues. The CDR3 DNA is TGTGCCAGTAGTAGGCAGGGCGCGGATGGCTACACCTTC. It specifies CASSRQGADGYTF.